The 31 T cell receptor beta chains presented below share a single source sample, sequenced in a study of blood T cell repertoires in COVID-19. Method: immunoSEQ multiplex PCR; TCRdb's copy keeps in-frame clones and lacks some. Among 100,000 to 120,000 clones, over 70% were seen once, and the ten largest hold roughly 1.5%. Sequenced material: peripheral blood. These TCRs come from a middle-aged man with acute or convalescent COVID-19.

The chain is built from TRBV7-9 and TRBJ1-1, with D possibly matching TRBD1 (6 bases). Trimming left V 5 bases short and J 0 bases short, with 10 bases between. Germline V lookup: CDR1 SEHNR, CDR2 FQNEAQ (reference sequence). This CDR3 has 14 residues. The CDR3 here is CASSQDSMNTEAFF. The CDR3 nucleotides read TGTGCCAGCAGCCAGGACAGTATGAACACTGAAGCTTTCTTT.

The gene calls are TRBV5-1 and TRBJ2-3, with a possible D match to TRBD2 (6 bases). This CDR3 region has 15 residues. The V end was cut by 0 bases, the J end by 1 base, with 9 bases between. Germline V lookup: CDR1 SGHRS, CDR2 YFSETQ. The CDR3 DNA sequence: TGCGCCAGCAGCTTGGTAGGGGAGGGCACAGATACGCAGTATTTT. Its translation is CASSLVGEGTDTQYF.

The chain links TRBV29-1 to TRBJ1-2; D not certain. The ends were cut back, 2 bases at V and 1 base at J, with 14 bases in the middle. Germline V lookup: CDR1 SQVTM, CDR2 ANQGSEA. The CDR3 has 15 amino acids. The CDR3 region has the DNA TGCAGCGTTGAAAACTTGGAGGAGTTTAACTATGGCTACACCTTC. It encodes CSVENLEEFNYGYTF.

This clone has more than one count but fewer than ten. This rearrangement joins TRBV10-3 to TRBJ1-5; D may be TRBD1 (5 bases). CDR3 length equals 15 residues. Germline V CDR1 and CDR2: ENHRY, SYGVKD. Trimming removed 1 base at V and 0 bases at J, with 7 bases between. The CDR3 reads CAISELGDSNQPQHF. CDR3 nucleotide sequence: TGTGCCATCAGTGAGTTAGGGGATAGCAATCAGCCCCAGCATTTT.

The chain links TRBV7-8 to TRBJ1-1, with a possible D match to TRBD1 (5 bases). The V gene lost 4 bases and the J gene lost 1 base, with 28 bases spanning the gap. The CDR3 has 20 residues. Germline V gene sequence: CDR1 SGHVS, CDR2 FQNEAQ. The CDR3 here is CASSSHPNQGVVNKNTEAFF. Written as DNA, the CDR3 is TGTGCCAGCAGCTCCCATCCCAACCAAGGGGTGGTGAACAAGAACACTGAAGCTTTCTTT.

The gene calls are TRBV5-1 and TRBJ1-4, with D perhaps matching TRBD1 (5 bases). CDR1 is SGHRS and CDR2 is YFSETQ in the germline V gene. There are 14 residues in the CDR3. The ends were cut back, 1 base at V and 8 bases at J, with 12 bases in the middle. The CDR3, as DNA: TGCGCCAGCAGCTTGATGCAGGGTGGCGAAAAACTGTTTTTT. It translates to CASSLMQGGEKLFF.

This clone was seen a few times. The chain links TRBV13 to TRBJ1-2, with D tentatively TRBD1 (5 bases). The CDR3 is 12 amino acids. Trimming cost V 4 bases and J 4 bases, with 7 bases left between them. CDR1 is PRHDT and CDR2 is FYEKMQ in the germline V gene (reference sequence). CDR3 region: CASSSQGYGYTF. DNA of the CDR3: TGTGCCAGCAGCTCCCAGGGCTATGGCTACACCTTC.

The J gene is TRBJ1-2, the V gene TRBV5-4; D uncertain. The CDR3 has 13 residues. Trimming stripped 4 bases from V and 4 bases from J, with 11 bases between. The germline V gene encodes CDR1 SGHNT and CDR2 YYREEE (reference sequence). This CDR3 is CASSNPPSYGYTF. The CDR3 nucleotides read TGTGCCAGCAGCAATCCTCCCTCCTATGGCTACACCTTC. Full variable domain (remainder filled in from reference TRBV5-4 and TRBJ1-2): ETGVTQSPTHLIKTRGQQVTLRCSSQSGHNTVSWYQQALGQGPQFIFQYYREEENGRGNFPPRFSGLQFPNYSSELNVNALELDDSALYLCASSNPPSYGYTFGSGTRLTVV.

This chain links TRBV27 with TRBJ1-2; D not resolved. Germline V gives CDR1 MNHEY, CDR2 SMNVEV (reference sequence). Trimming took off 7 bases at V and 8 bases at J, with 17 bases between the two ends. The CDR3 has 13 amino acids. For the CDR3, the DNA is TGTGCCAGCACTCTCGGGATCAGAAGGGGCTACACCTTC. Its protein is CASTLGIRRGYTF.

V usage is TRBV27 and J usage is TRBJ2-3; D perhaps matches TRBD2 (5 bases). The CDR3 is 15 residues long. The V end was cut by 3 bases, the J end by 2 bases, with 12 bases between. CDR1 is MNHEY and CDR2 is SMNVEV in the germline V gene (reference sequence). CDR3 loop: CASSFGLALTDTQYF. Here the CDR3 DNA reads TGTGCCAGCAGTTTCGGACTGGCCCTCACAGATACGCAGTATTTT.

The CDR3 sequence is CASSLWSNTEAFF. The CDR3 DNA sequence: TGTGCCAGCAGCTTGTGGAGCAACACTGAAGCTTTCTTT. The chain links TRBV5-6 to TRBJ1-1; D not certain. The V gene lost 1 base and the J gene lost 2 bases, with 6 bases spanning the gap. Looked up from germline, CDR1 is SGHDT and CDR2 is YYEEEE. This CDR3 is 13 amino acids long.

This CDR3 is CASSFRRGPRISYNSPLHF. In DNA form, the CDR3 reads TGTGCCAGCAGTTTCCGCAGGGGGCCCCGCATCTCCTATAATTCACCCCTCCACTTT. The chain recombines TRBV28 with TRBJ1-6; 8 nucleotides agree with TRBD1. Germline trimming cut 3 bases from V and 0 bases from J; bases unmatched to any gene: 10. Germline CDR1 and CDR2: MDHEN and SYDVKM. The CDR3 runs 19 residues.

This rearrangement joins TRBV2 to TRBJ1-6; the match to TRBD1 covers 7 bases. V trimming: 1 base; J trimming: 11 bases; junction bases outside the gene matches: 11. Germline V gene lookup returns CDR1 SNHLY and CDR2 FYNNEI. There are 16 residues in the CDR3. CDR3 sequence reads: CASSEDGAGGKTPLHF. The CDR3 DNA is TGTGCCAGCAGTGAAGACGGAGCAGGGGGAAAAACACCCCTCCACTTT.

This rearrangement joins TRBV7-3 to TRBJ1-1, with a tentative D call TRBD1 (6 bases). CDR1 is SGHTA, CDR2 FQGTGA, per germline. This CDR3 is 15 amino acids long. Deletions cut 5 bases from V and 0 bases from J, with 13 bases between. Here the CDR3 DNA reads TGTGCCAGCAGCCTATCGGGGACACTGAACACTGAAGCTTTCTTT. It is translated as CASSLSGTLNTEAFF.

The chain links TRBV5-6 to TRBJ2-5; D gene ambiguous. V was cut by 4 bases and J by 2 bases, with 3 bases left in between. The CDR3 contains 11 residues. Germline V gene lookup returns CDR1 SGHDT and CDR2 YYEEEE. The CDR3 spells CASSLQETQYF. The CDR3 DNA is TGTGCCAGCAGCCTTCAAGAGACCCAGTACTTC.

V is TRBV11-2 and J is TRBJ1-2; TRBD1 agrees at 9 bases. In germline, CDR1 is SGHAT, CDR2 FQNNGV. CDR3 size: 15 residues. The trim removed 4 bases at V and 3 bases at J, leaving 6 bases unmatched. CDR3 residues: CASSYRDRVDYGYTF. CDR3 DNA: TGTGCCAGCAGCTATAGGGACAGGGTTGACTATGGCTACACCTTC.

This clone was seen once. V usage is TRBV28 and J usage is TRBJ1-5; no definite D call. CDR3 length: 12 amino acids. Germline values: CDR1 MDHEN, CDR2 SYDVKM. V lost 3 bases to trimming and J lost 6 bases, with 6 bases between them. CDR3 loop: CASSLGSQPQHF. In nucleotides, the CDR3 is TGTGCCAGCAGTTTGGGGAGTCAGCCCCAGCATTTT.

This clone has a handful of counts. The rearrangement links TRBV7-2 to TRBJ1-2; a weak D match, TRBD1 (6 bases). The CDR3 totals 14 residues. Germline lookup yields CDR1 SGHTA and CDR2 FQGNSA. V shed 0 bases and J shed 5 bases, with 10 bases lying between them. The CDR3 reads CASSLAGRGYGYTF. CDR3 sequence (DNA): TGTGCCAGCAGCTTAGCGGGGAGGGGGTATGGCTACACCTTC.

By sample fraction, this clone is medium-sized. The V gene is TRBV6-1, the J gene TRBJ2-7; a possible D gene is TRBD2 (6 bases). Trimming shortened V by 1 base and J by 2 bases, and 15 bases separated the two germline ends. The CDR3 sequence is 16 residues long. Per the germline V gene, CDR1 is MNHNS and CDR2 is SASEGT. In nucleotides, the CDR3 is TGTGCCAGCAGTGAAGAAGTGGGGGGTTGGCCCTACGAGCAGTACGTC. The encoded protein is CASSEEVGGWPYEQYV.

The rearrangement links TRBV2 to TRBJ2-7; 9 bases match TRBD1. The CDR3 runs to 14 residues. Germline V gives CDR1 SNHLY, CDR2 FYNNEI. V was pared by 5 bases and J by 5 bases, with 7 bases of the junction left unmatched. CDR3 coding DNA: TGTGCCAGCAGTCGGGACAGGGTCATCAACGAGCAGTACTTC. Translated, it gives CASSRDRVINEQYF.

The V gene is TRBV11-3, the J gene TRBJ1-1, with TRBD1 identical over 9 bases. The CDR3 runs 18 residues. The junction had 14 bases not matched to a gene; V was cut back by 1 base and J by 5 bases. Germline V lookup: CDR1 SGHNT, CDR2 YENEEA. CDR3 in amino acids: CASSLVTGGSLKDTEAFF. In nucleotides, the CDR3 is TGTGCCAGCAGCTTAGTGACAGGGGGGAGTTTAAAGGATACTGAAGCTTTCTTT.

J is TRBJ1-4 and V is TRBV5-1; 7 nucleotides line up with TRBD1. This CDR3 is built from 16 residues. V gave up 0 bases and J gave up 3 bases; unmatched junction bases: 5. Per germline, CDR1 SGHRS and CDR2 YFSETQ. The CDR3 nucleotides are TGCGCCAGCAGCTTGGCCCCCACAGGGGCTAATGAAAAACTGTTTTTT. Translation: CASSLAPTGANEKLFF.

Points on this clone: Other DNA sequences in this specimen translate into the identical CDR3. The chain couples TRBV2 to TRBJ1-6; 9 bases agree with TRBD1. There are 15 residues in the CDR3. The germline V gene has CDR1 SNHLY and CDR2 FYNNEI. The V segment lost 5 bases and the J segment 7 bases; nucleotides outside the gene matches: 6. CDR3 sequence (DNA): TGTGCCAGCAGTAGGGACAGGGTCGGCAATTCACCCCTCCACTTT. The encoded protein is CASSRDRVGNSPLHF. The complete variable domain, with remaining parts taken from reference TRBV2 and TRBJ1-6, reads EPEVTQTPSHQVTQMGQEVILRCVPISNHLYFYWYRQILGQKVEFLVSFYNNEISEKSEIFDDQFSVERPDGSNFTLKIRSTKLEDSAMYFCASSRDRVGNSPLHFGNGTRLTVT.

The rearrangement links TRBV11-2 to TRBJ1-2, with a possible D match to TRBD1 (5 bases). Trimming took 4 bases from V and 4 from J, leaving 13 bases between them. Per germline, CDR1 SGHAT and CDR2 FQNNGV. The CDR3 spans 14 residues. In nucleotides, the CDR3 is TGTGCCAGCAGCTCCCTCCAGGGATCCTATGGCTACACCTTC. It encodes CASSSLQGSYGYTF.

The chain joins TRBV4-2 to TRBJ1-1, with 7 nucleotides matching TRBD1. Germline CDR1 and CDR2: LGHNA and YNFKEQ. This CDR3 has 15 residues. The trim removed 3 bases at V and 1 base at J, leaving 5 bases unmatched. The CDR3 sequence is CASSQLTGQNTEAFF. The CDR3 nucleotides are TGTGCCAGCAGCCAGTTGACAGGGCAGAACACTGAAGCTTTCTTT.

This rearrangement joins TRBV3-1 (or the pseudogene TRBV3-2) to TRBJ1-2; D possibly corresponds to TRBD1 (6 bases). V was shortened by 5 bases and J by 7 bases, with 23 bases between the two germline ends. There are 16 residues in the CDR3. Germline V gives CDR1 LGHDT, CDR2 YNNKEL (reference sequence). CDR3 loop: CASSSGRGVSLGGYTF. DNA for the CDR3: TGTGCCAGCAGCTCGGGCAGGGGAGTCAGCCTAGGTGGCTACACCTTC.

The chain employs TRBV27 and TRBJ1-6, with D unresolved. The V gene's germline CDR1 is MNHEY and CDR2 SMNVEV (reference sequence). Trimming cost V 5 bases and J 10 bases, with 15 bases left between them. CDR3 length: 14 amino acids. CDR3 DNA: TGTGCCAGCAGTCCGAACGGGGAAGTGTCACCCCTCCACTTT. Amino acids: CASSPNGEVSPLHF.

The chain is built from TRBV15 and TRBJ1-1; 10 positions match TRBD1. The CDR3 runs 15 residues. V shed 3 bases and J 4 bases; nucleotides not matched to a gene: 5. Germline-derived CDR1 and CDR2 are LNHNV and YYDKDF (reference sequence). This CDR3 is CATSRTGGIVTEAFF. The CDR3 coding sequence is TGTGCCACCAGCAGGACAGGGGGCATAGTCACTGAAGCTTTCTTT.

CDR3 nucleotide sequence: TGTGCCAGCAGCGAATCCGGGGACGGGGAGCTGTTTTTT. It is translated as CASSESGDGELFF. This chain joins TRBV3-1 (or the pseudogene TRBV3-2) and TRBJ2-2; D may be TRBD2 (5 bases). The ends were cut back, 5 bases at V and 7 bases at J, with 11 bases in the middle. Per the germline V gene, CDR1 is LGHDT and CDR2 is YNNKEL (reference sequence). The CDR3 runs to 13 residues.

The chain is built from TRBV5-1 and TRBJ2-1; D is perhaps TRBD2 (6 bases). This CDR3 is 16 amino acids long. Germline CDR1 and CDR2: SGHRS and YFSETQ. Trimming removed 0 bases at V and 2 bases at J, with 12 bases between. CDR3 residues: CASSLVAGSTYNEQFF. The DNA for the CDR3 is TGCGCCAGCAGCTTGGTGGCGGGGTCCACCTACAATGAGCAGTTCTTC.

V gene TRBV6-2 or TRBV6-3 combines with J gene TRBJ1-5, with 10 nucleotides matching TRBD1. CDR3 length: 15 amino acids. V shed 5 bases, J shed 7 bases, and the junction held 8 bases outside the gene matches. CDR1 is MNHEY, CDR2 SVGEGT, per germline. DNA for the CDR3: TGTGCCAGCAGTCTGACAGGGGGCGCGGGACAGCCCCAGCATTTT. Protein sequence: CASSLTGGAGQPQHF.